Below, one T cell receptor (beta chain) is given with its context. The antigen it binds to is not known. No base qualities exist here, and no much larger clone lies one base off it. The data are from a study of draining lymph node invasion in breast cancer (dated by TCRdb to about 2020). Context from the whole study: Nodal metastasis was diagnosed by histology and cytokeratin immunohistochemistry and confirmed by EpCAM/CD45 flow cytometry. Across breast cancer tissues, a separate targeted assay used bulk TCR-beta CDR3 sequencing to compare sorted memory regulatory T cells with memory conventional CD4 T cells. From each patient, matched non-invaded and tumor-invaded tumor-draining lymph nodes and the primary tumor were collected, and both Treg and Tconv subsets were profiled. Lymph nodes from a handful of patients were covered by the separate targeted TCR sequencing, and for three of those patients the primary tumors were sequenced as well.

Taken from cysteine to phenylalanine, the CDR3 has 16 residues. CDR3 DNA is the only sequence kept; it has 48 bases, read in frame from the first base. The germline V gene gives CDR1 as SGHRS and CDR2 as YFSETQ. At the junction V is shortened by 5 bases and J by 0 bases, with 15 bases in between. Results the study describes overall, beyond this receptor: The data could not resolve whether Treg conversion took place in a given organ or whether converted Tregs recirculated between nodes and tumor. The tumor top-100 clone tracking analysis could be carried out in only a couple of patients. Within each tissue, roughly 13-22% of Treg TCRs were also found among Tconvs, a result interpreted as suggesting peripheral Treg induction. TCRs shared between Treg and Tconv subsets were regarded as suggestive, but not proof, of a common clonal origin. According to the targeted TCR-seq data, Tregs appeared to be more clonally expanded than Tconvs in every tissue, and both subsets had lower diversity in tumor than in lymph nodes. Detection of some of the top 100 tumor clones in both invaded and non-invaded nodes suggests recirculation between tumor and draining nodes.

Memory regulatory T cells were sorted as CD4+ CD45RA- CD25high cells. Tumor-draining lymph nodes were classified as non-invaded or invaded according to absence or presence of metastatic tumor cells. Before staining and sorting, a Miltenyi Pan T Cell isolation kit was used to pre-enrich the T cells. Immunohistochemistry for estrogen receptor, progesterone receptor, HER2 and Ki-67 was used to characterize primary tumors. Within a few hours after surgery, the fresh surgical tissue was processed by cutting it into small fragments. Tissue fragments were enzymatically digested with Liberase TL plus DNase for approximately 22 minutes and were then filtered through a 40-micrometer strainer. After DAPI live/dead staining, cells were sorted on a BD FACS Aria II at roughly 96-99% purity. The sorted cells were lysed in TCL buffer, and a Norgen Single Cell RNA purification kit, including DNase treatment, was used to purify the RNA.

Libraries were built with bulk RNA-seq. Sequenced using an Illumina HiSeq 2500. The authors' pipeline ran thus. For the separate targeted TCR-seq dataset, CDR3 sequences were extracted and quantified from raw reads using MiXCR version 2.1.5 with default parameters. The separate targeted TCR-seq dataset defined each TCR-beta clone by its combination of V gene, J gene and CDR3 sequence. In the separate targeted TCR-seq dataset, clones with fewer than three counts were first removed, after which only the 90% most strongly expressed clones per sample were kept. The separate targeted TCR-seq dataset calculated Treg-Tconv overlap for each tissue as the number of shared clones divided by the total number of Treg clones, multiplied by 100. TCRdb applied fastp at Q25 and MiXCR to the public reads, then kept only in-frame beta chains. Each CDR3 protein appears once, grouped with its most common genes and DNA. The V and J calls shown here were made by TCRdb, not taken from the authors' results. This sample lists some 2,900 distinct CDR3 sequences; approximately 70% were detected once. 7.8% of the sample is taken by the ten largest.

The material sequenced was sorted memory Tregs from a lymph node. Explained via the paper, the cell subset or site label denotes: CD45RA-negative sorted CD4+ T cells (memory Tconv or effector/memory Treg). The receptor chain draws on TRBV5-1 and TRBJ2-1; TRBD2 is possibly the D segment (5 matching bases). The clonotype was recovered from a female donor with luminal breast cancer. The sequence in DNA is TGCGCCAGCAGTCGGAGGCAACAAAGCTCCTACAATGAGCAGTTCTTC. Its translation reads: CASSRRQQSSYNEQFF.